These 11 T cell receptor beta chains share one sample of origin, sequenced in a study. TCRdb passed the RT-PCR reads through MiXCR, listing each CDR3 protein once. The sample has about 700,000 distinct CDR3 sequences, 14% seen once. The sample consisted of memory CD4+ T cells from blood. The source of these receptors is a female donor in good health, serving as a healthy control.

In its sample, this clonotype was seen many times. The CDR3 DNA reads as TGCAGCTTCCAGCACCGAGAGGGTAGCATTCAGTACTTC. This gives the protein CSFQHREGSIQYF. This chain uses TRBV29-1 with TRBJ2-4, with D possibly matching TRBD2 (5 bases). Trimming left V 8 bases short and J 9 bases short, with 20 bases between. Germline V lookup: CDR1 SQVTM, CDR2 ANQGSEA. The CDR3 covers 13 residues.

At least ten counts were recorded for this clonotype. V is TRBV20-1 and J is TRBJ2-7; TRBD1 might be the D (6 bases). CDR1 and CDR2 from the germline V gene are DFQATT and SNEGSKA (reference sequence). V lost 0 bases and J 4 bases, leaving 13 bases between the germline ends. The CDR3 runs to 14 residues. Written as DNA, the CDR3 is TGCAGTGCTAGAGACGTCAACAGGGTTTACGAGCAGTACTTC. This codes for CSARDVNRVYEQYF.

The chain links TRBV18 to TRBJ2-2; D is possibly TRBD1 (6 bases). This CDR3 spans 15 amino acids. V was trimmed by 1 base and J by 0 bases, leaving 6 bases between them. From germline, CDR1 is KGHSH and CDR2 LQKENI. CDR3 in amino acids: CASSPQGANTGELFF. The CDR3 DNA is TGTGCCAGCTCACCACAGGGGGCGAACACCGGGGAGCTGTTTTTT.

This clonotype was observed a few times. The chain joins TRBV2 to TRBJ2-7; D not certain. The CDR3 has 10 amino acids. Germline CDR1 reads SNHLY; CDR2 reads FYNNEI. Trimming removed 7 bases at V and 3 bases at J, with 4 bases between. Here the CDR3 reads CASKNYEQYF. CDR3 DNA sequence: TGTGCCAGCAAAAACTACGAGCAGTACTTC.

V and J are TRBV29-1 and TRBJ1-3, with D tentatively TRBD1 (5 bases). Germline CDR1 reads SQVTM; CDR2 reads ANQGSEA. The CDR3 is 14 amino acids. The V end lost 8 bases, the J end lost 0 bases, and 14 bases lay between the germline ends. The CDR3 loop reads CSPRRGSSGNTIYF. In DNA, the CDR3 is TGCAGCCCCCGAAGGGGTAGCTCTGGAAACACCATATATTTT.

This clonotype was counted between two and nine times. The V and J genes are TRBV7-3 and TRBJ2-1; D is unresolved. V lost 5 bases to trimming and J lost 5 bases, with 7 bases between them. This CDR3 comprises 12 residues. Germline V lookup: CDR1 SGHTA, CDR2 FQGTGA. The CDR3 DNA sequence: TGTGCCAGCAGCCTCAACAACAATGAGCAGTTCTTC. As protein: CASSLNNNEQFF. Using reference TRBV7-3 and TRBJ2-1 for the parts outside the CDR3, the full variable domain is GAGVSQTPSNKVTEKGKYVELRCDPISGHTALYWYRQSLGQGPEFLIYFQGTGAADDSGLPNDRFFAVRPEGSVSTLKIQRTERGDSAVYLCASSLNNNEQFFGPGTRLTVL.

In this sample, this clonotype turned up a few times. The J gene is TRBJ2-1, the V gene TRBV27, with D possibly being TRBD2 (5 bases). The CDR3 has 17 amino acids. Germline CDR1 is MNHEY and CDR2 is SMNVEV (reference sequence). Trimming removed 4 bases from V and 5 bases from J, with 21 bases in between. This CDR3 reads CASSSPLLGSSDNEQFF. In nucleotides, the CDR3 is TGTGCCAGCAGTTCACCGCTATTAGGGAGTAGCGACAATGAGCAGTTCTTC.

The V gene is TRBV29-1, the J gene TRBJ2-7; 10 bases fit TRBD2. CDR3 length: 19 amino acids. Germline V gene data show CDR1 as SQVTM and CDR2 as ANQGSEA. The junction had 20 bases not matched to a gene; V was cut back by 4 bases and J by 2 bases. The CDR3 DNA is TGCAGCGTTGTTCTAGCGGGAGTCGGCGGGGACTGGTACACCTACGAGCAGTACTTC. This sequence encodes CSVVLAGVGGDWYTYEQYF.

The chain links TRBV20-1 to TRBJ2-5; 8 nucleotides align to TRBD1. V was clipped by 5 bases and J by 5 bases; unmatched bases: 10. Looked up from germline, CDR1 is DFQATT and CDR2 is SNEGSKA (reference sequence). This CDR3 has 14 residues. The CDR3 DNA sequence: TGCAGTGCTGAGGACAGGGAAGGTTGGGAGACCCAGTACTTC. This gives the protein CSAEDREGWETQYF.

CDR3 DNA sequence: TGTGCCAGCAGCTTAGGAGGGACAGGGGGTGATTCACCCCTCCACTTT. Protein sequence: CASSLGGTGGDSPLHF. The chain recombines TRBV7-9 with TRBJ1-6, with 11 positions matching TRBD1. Germline V CDR1 and CDR2: SEHNR, FQNEAQ (reference sequence). The CDR3 runs 16 residues. Trimming took 1 base from V and 8 from J; bases not matched to a gene: 4. Based on the CDR3 plus reference TRBV7-9 and TRBJ1-6, the full variable domain is DTGVSQNPRHKITKRGQNVTFRCDPISEHNRLYWYRQTLGQGPEFLTYFQNEAQLEKSRLLSDRFSAERPKGSFSTLEIQRTEQGDSAMYLCASSLGGTGGDSPLHFGNGTRLTVT.

This clonotype was seen at least ten times. J is TRBJ2-2 and V is TRBV4-3; no firm D call. The V gene lost 0 bases and the J gene lost 0 bases, with 11 bases spanning the gap. The CDR3 contains 17 residues. Germline CDR1 LGHNA, CDR2 YSLEER. The CDR3 spells CASSQDRGFANTGELFF. DNA for the CDR3: TGCGCCAGCAGCCAAGATAGAGGATTCGCGAACACCGGGGAGCTGTTTTTT.